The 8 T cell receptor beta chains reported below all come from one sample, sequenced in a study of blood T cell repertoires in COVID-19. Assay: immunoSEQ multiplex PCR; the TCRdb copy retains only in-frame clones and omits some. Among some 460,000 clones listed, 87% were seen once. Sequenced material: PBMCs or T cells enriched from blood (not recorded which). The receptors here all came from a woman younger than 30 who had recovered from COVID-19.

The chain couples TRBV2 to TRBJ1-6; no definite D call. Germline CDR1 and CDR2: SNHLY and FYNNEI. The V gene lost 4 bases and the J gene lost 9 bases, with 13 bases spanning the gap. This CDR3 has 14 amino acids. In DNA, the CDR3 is TGTGCCAGCAGTGGCACAGAATTTAGTTCACCCCTCCACTTT. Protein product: CASSGTEFSSPLHF.

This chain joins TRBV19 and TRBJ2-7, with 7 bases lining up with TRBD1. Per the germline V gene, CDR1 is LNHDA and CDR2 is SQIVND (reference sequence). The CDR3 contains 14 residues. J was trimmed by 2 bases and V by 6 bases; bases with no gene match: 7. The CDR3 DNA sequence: TGTGCCAGTAGATCCGGGACAGAAACCTACGAGCAGTACTTC. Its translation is CASRSGTETYEQYF.

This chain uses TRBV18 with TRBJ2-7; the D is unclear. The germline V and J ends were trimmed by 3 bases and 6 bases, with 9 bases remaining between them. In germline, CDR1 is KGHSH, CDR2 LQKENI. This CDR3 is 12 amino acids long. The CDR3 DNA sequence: TGTGCCAGCTCACCCCCTCTTTCCGAGCAGTACTTC. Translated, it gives CASSPPLSEQYF.

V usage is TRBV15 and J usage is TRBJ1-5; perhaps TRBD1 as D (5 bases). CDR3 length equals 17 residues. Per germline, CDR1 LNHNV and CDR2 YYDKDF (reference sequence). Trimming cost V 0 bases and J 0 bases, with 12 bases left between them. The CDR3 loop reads CATSRDLGGNSNQPQHF. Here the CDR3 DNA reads TGTGCCACCAGCAGAGATTTGGGGGGGAATAGCAATCAGCCCCAGCATTTT.

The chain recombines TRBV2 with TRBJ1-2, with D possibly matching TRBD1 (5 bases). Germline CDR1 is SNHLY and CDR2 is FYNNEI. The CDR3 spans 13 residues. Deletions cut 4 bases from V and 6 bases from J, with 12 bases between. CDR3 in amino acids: CASSVTGVHGYTF. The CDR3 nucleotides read TGTGCCAGCAGTGTCACGGGGGTACATGGCTACACCTTC.

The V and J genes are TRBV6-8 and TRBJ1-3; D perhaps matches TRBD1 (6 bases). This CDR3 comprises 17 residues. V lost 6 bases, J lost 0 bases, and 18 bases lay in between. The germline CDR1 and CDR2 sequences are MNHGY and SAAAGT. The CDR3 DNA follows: TGTGCCAGCAGACCGCCTGGACAGAAATACTCTGGAAACACCATATATTTT. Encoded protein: CASRPPGQKYSGNTIYF.

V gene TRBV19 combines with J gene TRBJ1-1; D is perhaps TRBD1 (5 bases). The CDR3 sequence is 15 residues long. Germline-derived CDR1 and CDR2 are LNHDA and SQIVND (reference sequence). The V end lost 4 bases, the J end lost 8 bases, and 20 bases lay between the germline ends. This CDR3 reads CASSNLETRVQEAFF. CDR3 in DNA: TGTGCCAGTAGTAACCTGGAAACCAGGGTGCAAGAAGCTTTCTTT.

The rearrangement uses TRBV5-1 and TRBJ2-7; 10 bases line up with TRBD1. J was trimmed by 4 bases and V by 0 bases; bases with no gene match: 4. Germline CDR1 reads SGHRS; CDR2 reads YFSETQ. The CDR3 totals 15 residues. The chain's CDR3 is CASSLGGQGEYEQYF. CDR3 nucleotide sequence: TGCGCCAGCAGCTTGGGCGGACAGGGGGAGTACGAGCAGTACTTC. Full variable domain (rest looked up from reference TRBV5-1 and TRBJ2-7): KAGVTQTPRYLIKTRGQQVTLSCSPISGHRSVSWYQQTPGQGLQFLFEYFSETQRNKGNFPGRFSGRQFSNSRSEMNVSTLELGDSALYLCASSLGGQGEYEQYFGPGTRLTVT.